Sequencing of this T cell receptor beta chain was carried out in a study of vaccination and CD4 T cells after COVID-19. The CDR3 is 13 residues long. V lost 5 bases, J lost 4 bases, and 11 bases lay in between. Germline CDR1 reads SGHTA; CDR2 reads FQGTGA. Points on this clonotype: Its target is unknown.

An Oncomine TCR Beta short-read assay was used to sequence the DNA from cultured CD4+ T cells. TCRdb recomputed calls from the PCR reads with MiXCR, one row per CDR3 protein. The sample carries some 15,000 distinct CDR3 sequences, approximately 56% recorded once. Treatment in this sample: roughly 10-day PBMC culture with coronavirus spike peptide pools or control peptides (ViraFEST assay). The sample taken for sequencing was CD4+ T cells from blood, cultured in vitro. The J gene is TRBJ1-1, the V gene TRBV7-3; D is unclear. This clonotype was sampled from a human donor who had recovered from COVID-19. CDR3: CASSPDIGTEAFF. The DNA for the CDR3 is TGTGCCAGCAGCCCCGACATCGGCACTGAAGCTTTCTTT. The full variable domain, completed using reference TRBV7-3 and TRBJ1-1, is GAGVSQTPSNKVTEKGKYVELRCDPISGHTALYWYRQSLGQGPEFLIYFQGTGAADDSGLPNDRFFAVRPEGSVSTLKIQRTERGDSAVYLCASSPDIGTEAFFGQGTRLTVV.